One TCR beta chain is described in this entry. This sample was taken from a study of shared clonotypes between healthy human individuals. An assay was performed, and its level was deep. Sequencing was performed with immunoSEQ multiplex PCR; in TCRdb, only in-frame clones are kept and a portion is missing. Of some 470,000 clones detected, about 82% appear once; the ten largest clones hold 10% to 15%. Sequenced sample: PBMCs. The TCR originated in a middle-aged woman in good health. Some clones in this sample may be carry-over from other donors' samples.

The CDR3 reads CASSSRGDYQETQYF. DNA of the CDR3: TGTGCCAGCAGCTCCCGGGGGGACTACCAAGAGACCCAGTACTTC. This chain joins TRBV7-9 and TRBJ2-5; 7 bases match TRBD2. The CDR3 is 15 amino acids. V trimming: 4 bases; J trimming: 0 bases; junction bases outside the gene matches: 5. The germline V gene encodes CDR1 SEHNR and CDR2 FQNEAQ (reference sequence).